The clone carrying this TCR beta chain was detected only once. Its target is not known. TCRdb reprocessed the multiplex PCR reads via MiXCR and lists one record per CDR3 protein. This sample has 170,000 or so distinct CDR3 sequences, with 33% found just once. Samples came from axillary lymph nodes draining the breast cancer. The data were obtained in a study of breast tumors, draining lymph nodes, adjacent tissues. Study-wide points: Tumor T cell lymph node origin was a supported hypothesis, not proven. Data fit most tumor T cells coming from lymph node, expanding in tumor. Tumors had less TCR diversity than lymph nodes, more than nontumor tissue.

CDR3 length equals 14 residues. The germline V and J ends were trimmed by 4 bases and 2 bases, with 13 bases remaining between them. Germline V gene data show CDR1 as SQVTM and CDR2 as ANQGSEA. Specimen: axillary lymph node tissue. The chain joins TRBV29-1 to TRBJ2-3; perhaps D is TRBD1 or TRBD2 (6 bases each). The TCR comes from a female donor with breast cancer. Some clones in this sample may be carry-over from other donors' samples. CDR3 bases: TGCAGCGTTGTTGGGGGGACAACCACAGATACGCAGTATTTT. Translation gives CSVVGGTTTDTQYF.